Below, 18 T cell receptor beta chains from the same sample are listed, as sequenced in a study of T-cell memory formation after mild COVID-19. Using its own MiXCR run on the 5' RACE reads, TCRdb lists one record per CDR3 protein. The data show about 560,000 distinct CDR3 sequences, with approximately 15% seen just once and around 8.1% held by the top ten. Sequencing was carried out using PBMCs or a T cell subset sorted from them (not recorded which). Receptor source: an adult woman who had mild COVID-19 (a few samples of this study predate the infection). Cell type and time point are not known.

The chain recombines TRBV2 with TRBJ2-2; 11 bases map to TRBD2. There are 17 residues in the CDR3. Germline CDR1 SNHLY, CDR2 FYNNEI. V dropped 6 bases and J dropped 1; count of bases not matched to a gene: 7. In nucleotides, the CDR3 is TGTGCCAGCAGGCCTAGACTAGCGGGGAAGAACACCGGGGAGCTGTTTTTT. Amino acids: CASRPRLAGKNTGELFF.

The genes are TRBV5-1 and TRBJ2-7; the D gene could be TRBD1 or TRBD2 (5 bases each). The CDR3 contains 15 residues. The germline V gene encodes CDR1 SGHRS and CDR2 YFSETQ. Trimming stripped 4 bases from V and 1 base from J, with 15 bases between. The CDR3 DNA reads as TGCGCCAGCAGCACGGGACCCCACGCTTCCTACGAGCAGTACTTC. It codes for CASSTGPHASYEQYF.

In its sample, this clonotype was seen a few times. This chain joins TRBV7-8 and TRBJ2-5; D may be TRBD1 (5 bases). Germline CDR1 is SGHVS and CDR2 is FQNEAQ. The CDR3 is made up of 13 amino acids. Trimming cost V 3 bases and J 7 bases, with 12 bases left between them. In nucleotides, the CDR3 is TGTGCCAGCAGCTTCCGACATCAGGGGACCCAGTACTTC. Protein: CASSFRHQGTQYF.

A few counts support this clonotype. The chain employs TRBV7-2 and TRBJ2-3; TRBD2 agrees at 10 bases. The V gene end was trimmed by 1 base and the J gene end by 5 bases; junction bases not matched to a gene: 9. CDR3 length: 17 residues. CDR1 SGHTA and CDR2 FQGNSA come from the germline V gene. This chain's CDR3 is CASSLGALAGRGDTQYF. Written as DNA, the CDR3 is TGTGCCAGCAGCTTAGGGGCACTAGCGGGACGGGGAGATACGCAGTATTTT. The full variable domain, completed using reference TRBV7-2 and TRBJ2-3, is GAGVSQSPSNKVTEKGKDVELRCDPISGHTALYWYRQSLGQGLEFLIYFQGNSAPDKSGLPSDRFSAERTGGSVSTLTIQRTQQEDSAVYLCASSLGALAGRGDTQYFGPGTRLTVL.

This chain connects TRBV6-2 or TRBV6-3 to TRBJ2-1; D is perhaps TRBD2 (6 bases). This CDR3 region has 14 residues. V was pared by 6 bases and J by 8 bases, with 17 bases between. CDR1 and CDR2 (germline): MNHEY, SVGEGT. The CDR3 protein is CASSAGGNRHEQFF. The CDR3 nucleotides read TGTGCCAGCAGCGCCGGGGGTAATCGTCATGAGCAGTTCTTC.

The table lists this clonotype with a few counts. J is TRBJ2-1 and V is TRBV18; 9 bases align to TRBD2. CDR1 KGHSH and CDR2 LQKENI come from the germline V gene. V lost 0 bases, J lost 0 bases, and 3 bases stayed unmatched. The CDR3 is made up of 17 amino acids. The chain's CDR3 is CASSPPTSGYSYNEQFF. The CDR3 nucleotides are TGTGCCAGCTCACCACCGACTAGCGGTTACTCCTACAATGAGCAGTTCTTC.

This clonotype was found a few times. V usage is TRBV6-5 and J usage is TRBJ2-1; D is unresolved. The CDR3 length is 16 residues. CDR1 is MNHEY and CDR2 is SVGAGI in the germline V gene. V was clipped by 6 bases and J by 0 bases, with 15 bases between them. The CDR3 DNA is TGTGCCAGCAGCCCCGGACGGCCGCACTCCTACAATGAGCAGTTCTTC. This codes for CASSPGRPHSYNEQFF.

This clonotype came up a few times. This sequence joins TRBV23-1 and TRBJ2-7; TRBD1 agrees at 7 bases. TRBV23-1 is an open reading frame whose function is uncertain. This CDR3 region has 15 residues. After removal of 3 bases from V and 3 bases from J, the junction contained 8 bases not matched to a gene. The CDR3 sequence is CASSHPDRRFYEQYF. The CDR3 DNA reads TGCGCCAGCAGTCACCCGGACAGGAGATTCTACGAGCAGTACTTC.

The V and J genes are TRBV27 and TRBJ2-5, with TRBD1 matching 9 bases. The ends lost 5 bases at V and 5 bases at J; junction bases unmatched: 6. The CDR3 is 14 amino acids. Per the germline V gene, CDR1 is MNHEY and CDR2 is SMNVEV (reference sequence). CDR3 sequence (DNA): TGTGCCAGCAGTGAAACAGGGGGCCGCGAGACCCAGTACTTC. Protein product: CASSETGGRETQYF.

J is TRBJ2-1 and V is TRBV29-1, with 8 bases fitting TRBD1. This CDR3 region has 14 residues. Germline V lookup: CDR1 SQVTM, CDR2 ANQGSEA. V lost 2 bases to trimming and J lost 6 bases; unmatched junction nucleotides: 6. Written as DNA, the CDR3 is TGCAGCGTTGAAAGGACAGGGTTGGGCAATGAGCAGTTCTTC. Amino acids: CSVERTGLGNEQFF.

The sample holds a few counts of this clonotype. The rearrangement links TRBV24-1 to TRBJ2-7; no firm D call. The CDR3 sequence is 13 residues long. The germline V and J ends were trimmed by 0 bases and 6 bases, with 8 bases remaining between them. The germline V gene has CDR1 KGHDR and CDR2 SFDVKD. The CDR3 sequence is CATSDLVGSEQYF. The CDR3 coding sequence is TGTGCCACCAGTGATTTGGTGGGTAGCGAGCAGTACTTC.

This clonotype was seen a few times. The CDR3 DNA sequence: TGTGCCAGCAGTTTAAGGTCAGGGGAGATCTACGAGCAGTACTTC. Its translation: CASSLRSGEIYEQYF. J is TRBJ2-7 and V is TRBV12-3 or TRBV12-4, with D possibly being TRBD1 (6 bases). The CDR3 totals 15 residues. Trimming shortened V by 2 bases and J by 3 bases, and 14 bases separated the two germline ends.

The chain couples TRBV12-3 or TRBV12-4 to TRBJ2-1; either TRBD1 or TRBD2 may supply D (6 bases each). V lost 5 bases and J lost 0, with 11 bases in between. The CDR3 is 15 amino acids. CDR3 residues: CASSTGTFSYNEQFF. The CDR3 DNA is TGTGCCAGCAGTACAGGGACTTTCTCCTACAATGAGCAGTTCTTC.

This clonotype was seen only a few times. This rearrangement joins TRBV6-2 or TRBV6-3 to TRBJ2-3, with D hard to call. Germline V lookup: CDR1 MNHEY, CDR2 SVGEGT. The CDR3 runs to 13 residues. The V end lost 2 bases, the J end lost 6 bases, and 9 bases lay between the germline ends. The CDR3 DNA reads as TGTGCCAGCAGTTACGGGATTTTGGATACGCAGTATTTT. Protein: CASSYGILDTQYF.

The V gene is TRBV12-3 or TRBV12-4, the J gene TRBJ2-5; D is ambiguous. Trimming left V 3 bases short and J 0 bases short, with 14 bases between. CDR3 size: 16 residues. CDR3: CASSFSEPAYQETQYF. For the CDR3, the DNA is TGTGCCAGCAGTTTTTCTGAGCCCGCGTACCAAGAGACCCAGTACTTC.

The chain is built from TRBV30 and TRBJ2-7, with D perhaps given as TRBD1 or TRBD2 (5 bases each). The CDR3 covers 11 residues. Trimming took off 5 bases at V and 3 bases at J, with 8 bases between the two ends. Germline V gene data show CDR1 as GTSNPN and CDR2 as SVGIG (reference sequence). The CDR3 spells CAWGTVYEQYF. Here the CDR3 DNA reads TGTGCCTGGGGGACCGTCTACGAGCAGTACTTC.

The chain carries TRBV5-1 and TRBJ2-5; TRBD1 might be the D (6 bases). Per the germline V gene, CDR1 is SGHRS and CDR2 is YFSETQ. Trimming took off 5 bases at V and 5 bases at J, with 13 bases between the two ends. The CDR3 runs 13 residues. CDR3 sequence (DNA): TGCGCCAGCAGAAAAACAGGGTCGGAGACCCAGTACTTC. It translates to CASRKTGSETQYF.

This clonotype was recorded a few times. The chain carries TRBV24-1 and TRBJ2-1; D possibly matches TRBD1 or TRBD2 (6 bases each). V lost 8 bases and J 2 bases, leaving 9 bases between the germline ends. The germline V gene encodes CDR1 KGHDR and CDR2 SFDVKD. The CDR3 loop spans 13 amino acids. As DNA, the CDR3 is TGTGCCACCACCGGGGGCACCTACAATGAGCAGTTCTTC. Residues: CATTGGTYNEQFF.